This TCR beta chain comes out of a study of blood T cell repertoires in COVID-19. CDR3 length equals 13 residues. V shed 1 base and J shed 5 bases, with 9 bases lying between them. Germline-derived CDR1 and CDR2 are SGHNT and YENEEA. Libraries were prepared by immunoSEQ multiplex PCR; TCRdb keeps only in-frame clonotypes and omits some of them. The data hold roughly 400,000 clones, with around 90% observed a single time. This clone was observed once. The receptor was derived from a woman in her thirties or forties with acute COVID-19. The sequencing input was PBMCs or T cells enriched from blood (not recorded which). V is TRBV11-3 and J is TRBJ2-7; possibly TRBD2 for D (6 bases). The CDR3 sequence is CASSLGGVHEQYF. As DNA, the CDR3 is TGTGCCAGCAGCTTAGGGGGGGTTCACGAGCAGTACTTC.